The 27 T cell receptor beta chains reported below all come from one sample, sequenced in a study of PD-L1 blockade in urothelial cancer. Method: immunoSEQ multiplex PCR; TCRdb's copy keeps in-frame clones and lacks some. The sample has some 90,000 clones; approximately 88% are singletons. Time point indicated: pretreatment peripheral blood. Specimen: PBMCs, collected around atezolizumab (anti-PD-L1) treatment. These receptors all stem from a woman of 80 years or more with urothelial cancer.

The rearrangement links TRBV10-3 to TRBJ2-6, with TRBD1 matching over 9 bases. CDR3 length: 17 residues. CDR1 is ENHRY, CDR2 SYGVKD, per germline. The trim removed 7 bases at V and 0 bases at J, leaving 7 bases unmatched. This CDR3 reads CAITSGTGPSGANVLTF. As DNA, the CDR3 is TGTGCCATCACCTCCGGGACAGGGCCCTCTGGGGCCAACGTCCTGACTTTC.

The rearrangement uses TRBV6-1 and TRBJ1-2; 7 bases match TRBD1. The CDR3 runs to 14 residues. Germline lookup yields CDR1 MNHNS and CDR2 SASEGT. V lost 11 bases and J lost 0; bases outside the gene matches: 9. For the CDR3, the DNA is TGTGCCCTAGGGGGACAGCGGACTAACTATGGCTACACCTTC. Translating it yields CALGGQRTNYGYTF.

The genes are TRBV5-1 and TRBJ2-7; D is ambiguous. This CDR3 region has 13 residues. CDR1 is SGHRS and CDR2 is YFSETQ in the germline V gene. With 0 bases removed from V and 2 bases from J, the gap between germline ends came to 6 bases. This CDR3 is CASSLGGPYEQYF. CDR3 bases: TGCGCCAGCAGCTTGGGCGGCCCCTACGAGCAGTACTTC.

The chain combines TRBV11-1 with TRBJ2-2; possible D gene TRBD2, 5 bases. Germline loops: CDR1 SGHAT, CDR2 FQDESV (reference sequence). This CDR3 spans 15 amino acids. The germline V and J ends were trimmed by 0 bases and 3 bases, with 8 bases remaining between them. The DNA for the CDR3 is TGTGCCAGCAGCTTAGCGCTCGGGGACACCGGGGAGCTGTTTTTT. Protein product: CASSLALGDTGELFF.

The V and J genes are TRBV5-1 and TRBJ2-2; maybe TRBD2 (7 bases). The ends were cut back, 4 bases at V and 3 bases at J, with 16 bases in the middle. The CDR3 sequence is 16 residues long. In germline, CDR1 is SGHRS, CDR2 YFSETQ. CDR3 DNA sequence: TGCGCCAGCAGCGCCGGACTAGGGGGGTACACCGGGGAGCTGTTTTTT. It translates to CASSAGLGGYTGELFF.

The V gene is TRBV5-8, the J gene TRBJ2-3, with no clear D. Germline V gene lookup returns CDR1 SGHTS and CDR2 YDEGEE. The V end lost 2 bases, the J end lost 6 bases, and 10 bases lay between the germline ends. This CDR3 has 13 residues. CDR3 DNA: TGTGCCAGCAGCTTCCGGGTCGTTGATACGCAGTATTTT. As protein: CASSFRVVDTQYF. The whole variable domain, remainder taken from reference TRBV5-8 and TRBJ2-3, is EAGVTQSPTHLIKTRGQQATLRCSPISGHTSVYWYQQALGLGLQFLLWYDEGEERNRGNFPPRFSGRQFPNYSSELNVNALELEDSALYLCASSFRVVDTQYFGPGTRLTVL.

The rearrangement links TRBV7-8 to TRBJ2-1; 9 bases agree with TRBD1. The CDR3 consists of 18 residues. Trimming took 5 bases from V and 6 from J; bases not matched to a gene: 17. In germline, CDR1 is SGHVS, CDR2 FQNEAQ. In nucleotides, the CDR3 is TGTGCCAGCAGCCAAACCCGGAGGCGGGACAGGGTGGGCAATGAGCAGTTCTTC. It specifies CASSQTRRRDRVGNEQFF.

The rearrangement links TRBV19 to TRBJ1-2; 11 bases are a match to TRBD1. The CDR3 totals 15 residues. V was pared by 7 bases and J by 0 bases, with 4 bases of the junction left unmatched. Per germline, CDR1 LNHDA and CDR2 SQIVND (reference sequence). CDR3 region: CASNWGQGANYGYTF. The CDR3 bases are TGTGCCAGTAATTGGGGACAGGGGGCTAACTATGGCTACACCTTC. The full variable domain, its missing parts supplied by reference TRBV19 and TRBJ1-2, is DGGITQSPKYLFRKEGQNVTLSCEQNLNHDAMYWYRQDPGQGLRLIYYSQIVNDFQKGDIAEGYSVSREKKESFPLTVTSAQKNPTAFYLCASNWGQGANYGYTFGSGTRLTVV.

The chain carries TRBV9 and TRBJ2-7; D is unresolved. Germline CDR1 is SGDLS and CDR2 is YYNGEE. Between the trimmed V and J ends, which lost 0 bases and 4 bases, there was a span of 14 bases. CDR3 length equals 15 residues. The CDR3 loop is CASSVGMQEIYEQYF. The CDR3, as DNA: TGTGCCAGCAGCGTAGGGATGCAGGAAATTTACGAGCAGTACTTC. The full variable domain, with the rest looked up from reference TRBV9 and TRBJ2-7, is DSGVTQTPKHLITATGQRVTLRCSPRSGDLSVYWYQQSLDQGLQFLIQYYNGEERAKGNILERFSAQQFPDLHSELNLSSLELGDSALYFCASSVGMQEIYEQYFGPGTRLTVT.

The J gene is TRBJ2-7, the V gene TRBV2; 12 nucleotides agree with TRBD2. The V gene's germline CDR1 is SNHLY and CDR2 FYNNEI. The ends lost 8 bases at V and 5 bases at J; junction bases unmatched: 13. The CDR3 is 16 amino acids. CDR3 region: CASGSVLAGGQNEQYF. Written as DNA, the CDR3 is TGTGCCAGCGGATCAGTTCTAGCGGGAGGGCAAAACGAGCAGTACTTC.

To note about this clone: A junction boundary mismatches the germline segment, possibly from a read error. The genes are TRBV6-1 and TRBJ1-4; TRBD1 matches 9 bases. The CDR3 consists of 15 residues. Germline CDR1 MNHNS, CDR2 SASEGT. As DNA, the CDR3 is TGTGCCAGCATTGAACAGGGGGCGCCTAATGAAAAACTGTTTTTT. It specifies CASIEQGAPNEKLFF.

CDR3 sequence: CASSMRTASYNEQFF. CDR3 nucleotide sequence: TGTGCCAGCAGTATGCGGACTGCCTCCTACAATGAGCAGTTCTTC. The chain employs TRBV2 and TRBJ2-1; TRBD2 might be the D (5 bases). The CDR3 covers 15 residues. The germline V and J ends were trimmed by 5 bases and 0 bases, with 11 bases remaining between them. CDR1 is SNHLY and CDR2 is FYNNEI in the germline V gene.

In DNA form, the CDR3 reads TGCGCCAGCAGCTCGGGCGGGGCTCGCCAAGAGACCCAGTACTTC. It codes for CASSSGGARQETQYF. The chain couples TRBV5-1 to TRBJ2-5; a possible D gene is TRBD2 (6 bases). Trimming left V 3 bases short and J 1 base short, with 13 bases between. The CDR3 has 15 amino acids. Germline V lookup: CDR1 SGHRS, CDR2 YFSETQ.

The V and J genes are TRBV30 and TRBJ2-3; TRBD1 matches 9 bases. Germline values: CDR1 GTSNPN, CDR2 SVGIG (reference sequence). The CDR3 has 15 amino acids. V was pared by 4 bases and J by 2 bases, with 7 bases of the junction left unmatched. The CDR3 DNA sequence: TGTGCCTGGACCCGGACAGGGGCCCTCACAGATACGCAGTATTTT. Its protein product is CAWTRTGALTDTQYF.

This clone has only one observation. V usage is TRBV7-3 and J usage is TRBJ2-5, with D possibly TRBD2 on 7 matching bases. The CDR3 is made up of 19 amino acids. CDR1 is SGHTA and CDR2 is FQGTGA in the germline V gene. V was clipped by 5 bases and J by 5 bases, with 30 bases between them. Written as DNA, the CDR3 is TGTGCCAGCAGCCAGTGGGCCCCCGGGGGGCGCGGGGTTGAGGAGACCCAGTACTTC. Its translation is CASSQWAPGGRGVEETQYF.

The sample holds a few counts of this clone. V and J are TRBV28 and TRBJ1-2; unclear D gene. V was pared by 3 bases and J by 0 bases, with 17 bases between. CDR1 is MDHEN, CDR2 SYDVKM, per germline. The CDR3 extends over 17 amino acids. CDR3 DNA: TGTGCCAGCAGTTTGGGCCAGGCTTTTCGAGCTAACTATGGCTACACCTTC. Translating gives CASSLGQAFRANYGYTF.

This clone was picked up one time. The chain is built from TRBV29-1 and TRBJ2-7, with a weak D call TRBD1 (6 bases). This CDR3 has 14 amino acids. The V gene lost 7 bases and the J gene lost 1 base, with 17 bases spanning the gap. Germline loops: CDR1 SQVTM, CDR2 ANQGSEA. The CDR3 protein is CSAVPRTDSYEQYF. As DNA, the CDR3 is TGCAGCGCCGTCCCGCGGACAGATTCCTACGAGCAGTACTTC.

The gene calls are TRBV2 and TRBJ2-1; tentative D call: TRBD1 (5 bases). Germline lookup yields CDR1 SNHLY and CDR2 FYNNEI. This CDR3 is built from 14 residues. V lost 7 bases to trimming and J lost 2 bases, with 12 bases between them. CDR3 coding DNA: TGTGCCAGCAAACCTTCGACAGCCTACAATGAGCAGTTCTTC. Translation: CASKPSTAYNEQFF.

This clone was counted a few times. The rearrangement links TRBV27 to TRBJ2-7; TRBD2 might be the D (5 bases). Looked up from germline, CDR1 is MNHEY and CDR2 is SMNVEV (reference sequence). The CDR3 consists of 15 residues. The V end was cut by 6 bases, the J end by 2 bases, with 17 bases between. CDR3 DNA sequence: TGTGCCAGCAGGAAATACTTGCGGGTGACCTACGAGCAGTACTTC. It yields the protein CASRKYLRVTYEQYF.

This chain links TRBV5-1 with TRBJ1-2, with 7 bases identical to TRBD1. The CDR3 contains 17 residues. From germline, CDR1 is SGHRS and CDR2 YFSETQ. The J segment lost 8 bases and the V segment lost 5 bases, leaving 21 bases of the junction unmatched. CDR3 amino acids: CASRIQLDLNQGGGYTF. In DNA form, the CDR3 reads TGCGCCAGCAGAATACAGCTCGACTTAAATCAGGGGGGCGGCTACACCTTC.

CDR3 residues: CASSLEGPMGLDEQFF. DNA of the CDR3: TGCGCCAGCAGCTTGGAAGGCCCTATGGGGCTCGATGAGCAGTTCTTC. The chain employs TRBV5-1 and TRBJ2-1; possible D gene TRBD1, 5 bases. Trimming removed 0 bases at V and 8 bases at J, with 18 bases between. This CDR3 comprises 16 residues. CDR1 and CDR2 (germline): SGHRS, YFSETQ.

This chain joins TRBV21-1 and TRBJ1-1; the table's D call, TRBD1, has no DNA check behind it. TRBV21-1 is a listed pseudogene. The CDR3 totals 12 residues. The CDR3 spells CASRGQALSAFF. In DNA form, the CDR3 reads TGTGCCAGCAGAGGACAGGCCCTATCTGCTTTCTTT.

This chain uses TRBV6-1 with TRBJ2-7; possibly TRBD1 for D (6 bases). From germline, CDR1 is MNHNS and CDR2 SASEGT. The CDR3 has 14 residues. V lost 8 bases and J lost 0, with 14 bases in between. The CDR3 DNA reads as TGTGCCAGCTCCGGGACATACCCCTCCTACGAGCAGTACTTC. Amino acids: CASSGTYPSYEQYF.

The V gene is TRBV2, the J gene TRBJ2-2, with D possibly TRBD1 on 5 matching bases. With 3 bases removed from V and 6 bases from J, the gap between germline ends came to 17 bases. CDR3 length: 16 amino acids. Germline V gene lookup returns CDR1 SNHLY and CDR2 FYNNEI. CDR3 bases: TGTGCCAGCAGTGACGACAGATCCCGAAGGGCCGGGGAGCTGTTTTTT. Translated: CASSDDRSRRAGELFF. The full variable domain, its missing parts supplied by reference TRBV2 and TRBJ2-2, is EPEVTQTPSHQVTQMGQEVILRCVPISNHLYFYWYRQILGQKVEFLVSFYNNEISEKSEIFDDQFSVERPDGSNFTLKIRSTKLEDSAMYFCASSDDRSRRAGELFFGEGSRLTVL.

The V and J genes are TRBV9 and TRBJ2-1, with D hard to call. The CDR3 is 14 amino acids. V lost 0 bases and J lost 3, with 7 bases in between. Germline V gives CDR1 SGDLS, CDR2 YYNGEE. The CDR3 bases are TGTGCCAGCAGCGTAGTGAGCCACTACAATGAGCAGTTCTTC. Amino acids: CASSVVSHYNEQFF. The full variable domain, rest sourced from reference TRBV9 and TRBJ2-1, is DSGVTQTPKHLITATGQRVTLRCSPRSGDLSVYWYQQSLDQGLQFLIQYYNGEERAKGNILERFSAQQFPDLHSELNLSSLELGDSALYFCASSVVSHYNEQFFGPGTRLTVL.

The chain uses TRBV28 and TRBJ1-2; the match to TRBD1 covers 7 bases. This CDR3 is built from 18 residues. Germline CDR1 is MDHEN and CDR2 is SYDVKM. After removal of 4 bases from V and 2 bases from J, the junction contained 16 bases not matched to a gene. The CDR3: CASSSGRSGTETNYGYTF. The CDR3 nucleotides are TGTGCCAGCAGTTCCGGACGATCCGGGACAGAGACAAACTATGGCTACACCTTC.

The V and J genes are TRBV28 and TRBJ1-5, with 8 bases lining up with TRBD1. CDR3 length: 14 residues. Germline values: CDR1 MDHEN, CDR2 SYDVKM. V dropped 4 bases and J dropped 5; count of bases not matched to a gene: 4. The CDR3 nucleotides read TGTGCCAGCAGTTCTTACAGGGGGGATCAGCCCCAGCATTTT. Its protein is CASSSYRGDQPQHF.